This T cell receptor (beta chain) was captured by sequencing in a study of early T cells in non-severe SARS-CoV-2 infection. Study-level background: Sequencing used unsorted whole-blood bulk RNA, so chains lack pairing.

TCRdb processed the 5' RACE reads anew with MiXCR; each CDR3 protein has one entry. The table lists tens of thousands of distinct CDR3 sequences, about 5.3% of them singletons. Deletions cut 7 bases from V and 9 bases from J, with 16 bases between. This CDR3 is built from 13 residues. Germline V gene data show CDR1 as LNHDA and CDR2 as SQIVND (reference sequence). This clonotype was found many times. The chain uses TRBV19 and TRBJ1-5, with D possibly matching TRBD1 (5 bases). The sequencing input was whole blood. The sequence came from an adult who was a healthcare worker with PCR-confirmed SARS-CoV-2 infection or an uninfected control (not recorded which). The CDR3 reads CASNPIRGGPQHF. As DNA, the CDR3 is TGTGCCAGTAACCCTATACGTGGGGGGCCCCAGCATTTT.